This is a list of T cell receptor beta chains from one sample in a study of OX40 agonist ivuxolimab in advanced cancers. Measured with immunoSEQ multiplex PCR; TCRdb has only the in-frame clones, and not every one. The repertoire consists of fewer than 95,000 clones, with about 92% occurring once and the leading ten covering 3.4%. Sample: CD4+ or CD8+ T cells sorted from blood, taken in a trial of the OX40 agonist ivuxolimab. The receptors originated from an adult with an advanced solid tumor such as melanoma, head and neck, liver or kidney cancer. Each CDR3 is given with its conserved first and last residue. Fields, in order: CDR3 length, D gene, J gene, clone size, V gene, CDR3 DNA, CDR3 protein. D genes are given only for firm matches. Clone sizes are given selectively: once, few, many, or a class where the clone is expanded.

>13|TRBD1|TRBJ1-2|NA|TRBV5-5
TGTGCCAGCAGAACTGACAGGGGACATGGCTACACCTTC
CASRTDRGHGYTF
>13|NA|TRBJ1-6|few|TRBV28
TGTGCCAGCAGTTTACGAGGAGGATCACCCCTCCACTTT
CASSLRGGSPLHF
>16|NA|TRBJ1-5|NA|TRBV7-9
TGTGCCAGCAGCTTAGAGGACAACCACGGCAATCAGCCCCAGCATTTT
CASSLEDNHGNQPQHF
>13|NA|TRBJ2-3|NA|TRBV12-2
TGTGCAAGTCGCTTAGTCGGGACTCTTACGCAGTATTTT
CASRLVGTLTQYF
>15|NA|TRBJ1-2|once|TRBV27
TGTGCCAGCAGTTTATCTGCAAAAGTAAACTATGGCTACACCTTC
CASSLSAKVNYGYTF
>17|NA|TRBJ2-5|NA|TRBV13
TGTGCCAGCAGCTTAGTAGCAGAGGGCGGGATGCGAGAGACCCAGTACTTC
CASSLVAEGGMRETQYF
>14|NA|TRBJ1-2|NA|TRBV27
TGTGCCAGCAAGTCAGGGATACTTAACTATGGCTACACCTTC
CASKSGILNYGYTF
>15|NA|TRBJ2-7|NA|TRBV7-9
TGTGCCAGCAGCTTAGTTTCCCAGGGAAGGGGGGAGCAGTACTTC
CASSLVSQGRGEQYF
>14|NA|TRBJ2-7|NA|TRBV5-1
TGCGCCAGCAGCTTGGGCGACAGTACCTACGAGCAGTACTTC
CASSLGDSTYEQYF
>22|TRBD1|TRBJ2-6|NA|TRBV5-3
TGTGCCAGAAGCCCCAATACCTCCGGGACAGGGTGGGGAAACTCTGGGGCCAACGTCCTGACTTTC
CARSPNTSGTGWGNSGANVLTF
>17|TRBD1|TRBJ1-4|NA|TRBV7-9
TGTGCCAGCAGCTTAGGAGGTGGAGGGGGCTCTAATGAAAAACTGTTTTTT
CASSLGGGGGSNEKLFF
>18|TRBD2|TRBJ2-7|once|TRBV4-1
TGCGCCAGCAGCCATACACTCGGCCAGCGGGAGGACTCCTACGAGCAGTACTTC
CASSHTLGQREDSYEQYF
>17|NA|TRBJ1-2|NA|TRBV5-1
TGCGCCAGCAGCCACATAAGCAAACCGGGGCTTGAGGATGGCTACACCTTC
CASSHISKPGLEDGYTF
>16|NA|TRBJ1-2|NA|TRBV11-2
TGTGCCAGCAGCTTAGAGTACGGGGGCCGGGGCTATGGCTACACCTTC
CASSLEYGGRGYGYTF
>13|NA|TRBJ1-1|NA|TRBV6-5
TGTGCCAGCAGCCTGACAGGTTGGACTGAAGCTTTCTTT
CASSLTGWTEAFF
>13|NA|TRBJ2-7|NA|TRBV10-2
TGCGCCAGCAGTGACCAGGTTTCCTACGAGCAGTACTTC
CASSDQVSYEQYF
>10|NA|TRBJ1-1|NA|TRBV19
TGTGCCAGTGGGACTTATGAAGCTTTCTTT
CASGTYEAFF
>15|NA|TRBJ1-2|NA|TRBV6-5
TGTGCCAGCAGTTACGGGTTGGGAGATTACTATGGCTACACCTTC
CASSYGLGDYYGYTF
>12|TRBD1|TRBJ1-1|NA|TRBV27
TGTGCCAGCAGTCCGGACAGGGAGCAGGCTTTCTTT
CASSPDREQAFF
>12|NA|TRBJ1-2|once|TRBV29-1
TGCAGCGTTGCGGACAGTTTCTATGGCTACACCTTC
CSVADSFYGYTF
>11|NA|TRBJ1-1|NA|TRBV29-1
TGCAGCATCGGGACCCAGGGTGAAGCTTTCTTT
CSIGTQGEAFF
>14|NA|TRBJ2-5|NA|TRBV19
TGTGCCAGTAGTATACCCGGCGCAGGAGAGACCCAGTACTTC
CASSIPGAGETQYF
>14|TRBD1|TRBJ2-7|NA|TRBV27
TGTGCCAGCAGTCATTCATACAGGGGTTACGAGCAGTACTTC
CASSHSYRGYEQYF
>14|TRBD1|TRBJ1-2|NA|TRBV6-1
TGTGCCAGCAGTGGGGCACAGGGGGATTATGGCTACACCTTC
CASSGAQGDYGYTF
>19|NA|TRBJ2-5|NA|TRBV19
TGTGCCAGTAGTATAGATCCCGATGAGGGGGGATGGAGCCAAGAGACCCAGTACTTC
CASSIDPDEGGWSQETQYF
>11|NA|TRBJ2-7|NA|TRBV2
TGTGCCAGCAGTGAAGGAGGGAAGCTTTACTTC
CASSEGGKLYF
>12|NA|TRBJ2-2|NA|TRBV5-6
TGTGCCAGCAGCGTCGAGGACGGGGAGCTGTTTTTT
CASSVEDGELFF
>14|TRBD1|TRBJ1-2|NA|TRBV9
TGTGCCAGCAGCCACAGGGACAGGGTCTATGGCTACACCTTC
CASSHRDRVYGYTF
>16|NA|TRBJ2-3|NA|TRBV4-3
TGCGCCAGCAGCCAAGATGGGGAAGCGCCTGCCGATACGCAGTATTTT
CASSQDGEAPADTQYF
>16|NA|TRBJ1-1|NA|TRBV18
TGTGCCAGCTCACCACCTAGGATTGATAGGGCCCCTGAAGCTTTCTTT
CASSPPRIDRAPEAFF
>16|TRBD1|TRBJ1-2|NA|TRBV13
TGTGCCAGCAGCAGAGGGACAGGGGGAAGCAACTATGGCTACACCTTC
CASSRGTGGSNYGYTF
>14|NA|TRBJ1-2|NA|TRBV6-1
TGTGCCAGCATTTACGCCGAGGTTGGGGATGGATTCACCTTC
CASIYAEVGDGFTF
>17|TRBD1|TRBJ1-4|NA|TRBV2
TGTGCCAGCAGTGGGGACAGGGATCTAGCGACTAATGAAAAACTGTTTTTT
CASSGDRDLATNEKLFF
>15|NA|TRBJ1-5|NA|TRBV4-3
TGCGCCAGCAGCCAGGTCCTAGGGGGTAATCAGCCCCAGCATTTT
CASSQVLGGNQPQHF